These 30 T cell receptor beta chains originate from one sample sequenced in a study of shared clonotypes between healthy human individuals. The repertoire was sequenced with immunoSEQ multiplex PCR; TCRdb's copy has only in-frame clones and lacks some. The table lists some 740,000 clones, 80% to 95% of them singletons, with under 30% in the top ten. Only CD45RO-negative cells positively selected for CCR7 counted as naive CD8 cells, so terminally differentiated effector memory CD45RA+ cells were excluded. Source material: naive CD8+ T cells sorted from blood. All receptors come from a young man in good health.

This rearrangement joins TRBV28 to TRBJ2-5; possibly TRBD2 for D (6 bases). Between the trimmed V and J ends, which lost 4 bases and 2 bases, there was a span of 20 bases. The germline CDR1 and CDR2 sequences are MDHEN and SYDVKM. The CDR3 runs 17 residues. CDR3 protein: CASSSTYRTGTQETQYF. DNA of the CDR3: TGTGCCAGCAGTTCGACCTATCGAACCGGGACTCAAGAGACCCAGTACTTC.

The rearrangement joins TRBV9 to TRBJ2-2; D remains unclear. Trimming took off 6 bases at V and 5 bases at J, with 5 bases between the two ends. The CDR3 covers 11 residues. Germline values: CDR1 SGDLS, CDR2 YYNGEE. In DNA, the CDR3 is TGTGCCAGCACGCTTACCGGGGAGCTGTTTTTT. The encoded protein is CASTLTGELFF. Drawing the rest from reference TRBV9 and TRBJ2-2, the complete variable domain is DSGVTQTPKHLITATGQRVTLRCSPRSGDLSVYWYQQSLDQGLQFLIQYYNGEERAKGNILERFSAQQFPDLHSELNLSSLELGDSALYFCASTLTGELFFGEGSRLTVL.

V is TRBV4-3 and J is TRBJ2-7, with D possibly matching TRBD1 (6 bases). The CDR3 loop spans 14 amino acids. The V and J ends lost 1 base and 6 bases respectively, with 13 bases between them. Germline V gene sequence: CDR1 LGHNA, CDR2 YSLEER. The CDR3 region is CASSQGYGGGEQYF. As DNA, the CDR3 is TGCGCCAGCAGCCAAGGTTATGGGGGCGGCGAGCAGTACTTC.

V usage is TRBV4-1 and J usage is TRBJ2-3, with D maybe TRBD1 (6 bases). The CDR3 is made up of 16 amino acids. The germline V gene has CDR1 MGHRA and CDR2 YSYEKL. Trimming took off 2 bases at V and 2 bases at J, with 14 bases between the two ends. CDR3 loop: CASSQPGAGHTDTQYF. For the CDR3, the DNA is TGCGCCAGCAGCCAACCAGGGGCAGGTCACACAGATACGCAGTATTTT.

The chain combines TRBV10-3 with TRBJ1-5; 11 bases line up with TRBD1. The CDR3 covers 17 residues. J gave up 0 bases and V 8 bases, and 9 bases lay outside the gene matches. The germline gives CDR1 ENHRY, CDR2 SYGVKD. This CDR3 reads CAISPGTGGLSNQPQHF. The DNA of the CDR3 is TGTGCCATCTCCCCCGGGACAGGGGGACTTAGCAATCAGCCCCAGCATTTT.

CDR3 amino acids: CASSAVSGTEAFF. As DNA, the CDR3 is TGTGCCAGCAGCGCCGTTTCCGGGACAGAAGCTTTCTTT. The chain carries TRBV7-9 and TRBJ1-1; D possibly corresponds to TRBD1 (6 bases). This CDR3 comprises 13 residues. The V gene lost 5 bases and the J gene lost 8 bases, with 15 bases spanning the gap. Germline CDR1 reads SEHNR; CDR2 reads FQNEAQ (reference sequence).

The CDR3 loop is CATSSGLAGVKTGELFF. Written as DNA, the CDR3 is TGTGCCACCAGTTCGGGACTAGCGGGAGTAAAGACCGGGGAGCTGTTTTTT. The chain combines TRBV15 with TRBJ2-2; 14 nucleotides agree with TRBD2. CDR3 length: 17 amino acids. V gave up 6 bases and J gave up 5 bases; unmatched junction bases: 8. CDR1 is LNHNV and CDR2 is YYDKDF in the germline V gene (reference sequence).

The J gene is TRBJ2-3, the V gene TRBV7-9; 13 nucleotides match TRBD2. The length of the CDR3 is 18 residues. The germline gives CDR1 SEHNR, CDR2 FQNEAQ (reference sequence). The V gene end was trimmed by 2 bases and the J gene end by 6 bases; junction bases not matched to a gene: 11. The CDR3 spells CASSLQLAGGPLVDTQYF. In DNA, the CDR3 is TGTGCCAGCAGCTTACAACTAGCGGGAGGGCCGTTAGTCGATACGCAGTATTTT.

The V and J genes are TRBV19 and TRBJ2-5; 9 bases are a match to TRBD1. This CDR3 comprises 15 residues. Trimming removed 5 bases from V and 1 base from J; junction bases left unmatched: 5. CDR1 is LNHDA and CDR2 is SQIVND in the germline V gene (reference sequence). The CDR3 region has the DNA TGTGCCAGTAGTGAGGTGGACAGGGGCCAAGAGACCCAGTACTTC. It yields the protein CASSEVDRGQETQYF.

The chain has TRBV4-1 and TRBJ2-7; perhaps TRBD1 as D (5 bases). Per the germline V gene, CDR1 is MGHRA and CDR2 is YSYEKL. The CDR3 has 14 residues. The V and J ends lost 1 base and 2 bases respectively, with 9 bases between them. Here the CDR3 reads CASSQAQETYEQYF. The DNA for the CDR3 is TGCGCCAGCAGCCAAGCACAGGAAACCTACGAGCAGTACTTC.

The V call is TRBV11-2, the J call TRBJ2-3; no clear D gene. V gave up 3 bases and J gave up 4 bases, with 8 bases separating them. This CDR3 spans 13 amino acids. The V gene's germline CDR1 is SGHAT and CDR2 FQNNGV. Here the CDR3 reads CASSLGPPDTQYF. Written as DNA, the CDR3 is TGTGCCAGCAGCTTGGGTCCCCCAGATACGCAGTATTTT.

The DNA for the CDR3 is TGTGCCAGCAGCCAAGCTAAGACAGGGAACCCTTGGGAGCAGTACTTC. This sequence encodes CASSQAKTGNPWEQYF. V gene TRBV14 combines with J gene TRBJ2-7, with 7 bases matching TRBD1. The CDR3 sequence is 16 residues long. J lost 7 bases, V lost 1 base, and 13 bases had no gene match. Germline loops: CDR1 SGHDN, CDR2 FVKESK.

The chain combines TRBV2 with TRBJ2-5; D gene ambiguous. The germline gives CDR1 SNHLY, CDR2 FYNNEI. The CDR3 is made up of 16 amino acids. Trimming pared 4 bases from V and 7 bases from J, leaving 22 bases between. The DNA for the CDR3 is TGTGCCAGCAGTGTTGGCAGCGCTGCTTTGGAAGCGACCCAGTACTTC. Protein product: CASSVGSAALEATQYF.

The rearrangement uses TRBV7-9 and TRBJ1-1; D is undetermined. V was pared by 1 base and J by 10 bases, with 7 bases between. CDR1 is SEHNR, CDR2 FQNEAQ, per germline (reference sequence). The length of the CDR3 is 11 residues. The CDR3 spells CASSLVGRAFF. CDR3 sequence (DNA): TGTGCCAGCAGCTTAGTGGGTAGAGCTTTCTTT.

This chain connects TRBV6-5 to TRBJ1-5; D not resolved. The germline CDR1 and CDR2 sequences are MNHEY and SVGAGI. The CDR3 runs to 14 residues. Trimming shortened V by 0 bases and J by 7 bases, and 10 bases separated the two germline ends. CDR3 DNA sequence: TGTGCCAGCAGTTACTCGGGCGGGGTCCAGCCCCAGCATTTT. The encoded protein is CASSYSGGVQPQHF.

This clone has a single count. Different DNA sequences within this sample yield the same CDR3. The chain carries TRBV28 and TRBJ2-7; TRBD1 agrees at 10 bases. The CDR3 sequence is 14 residues long. Germline CDR1 MDHEN, CDR2 SYDVKM. Germline trimming cut 3 bases from V and 4 bases from J; bases unmatched to any gene: 3. CDR3 loop: CASSLRDRGYEQYF. The CDR3 bases are TGTGCCAGCAGTTTGAGGGACAGGGGATACGAGCAGTACTTC.

V is TRBV5-6 and J is TRBJ2-5, with TRBD2 matching over 11 bases. V was clipped by 1 base and J by 2 bases; unmatched bases: 1. Germline V gene lookup returns CDR1 SGHDT and CDR2 YYEEEE. The CDR3 has 15 amino acids. This CDR3 is CASSLTSGGQETQYF. CDR3 bases: TGTGCCAGCAGCTTGACTAGCGGGGGACAAGAGACCCAGTACTTC.

The V call is TRBV11-2, the J call TRBJ2-3, with 11 positions matching TRBD1. Germline-derived CDR1 and CDR2 are SGHAT and FQNNGV. V gave up 3 bases and J gave up 0 bases; unmatched junction bases: 8. The CDR3 contains 18 residues. The CDR3 region has the DNA TGTGCCAGCAGCTTTCCGGACAGGGGGCGAACTAGCACAGATACGCAGTATTTT. It yields the protein CASSFPDRGRTSTDTQYF. Variable domain in full (rest from reference TRBV11-2 and TRBJ2-3): EAGVAQSPRYKIIEKRQSVAFWCNPISGHATLYWYQQILGQGPKLLIQFQNNGVVDDSQLPKDRFSAERLKGVDSTLKIQPAKLEDSAVYLCASSFPDRGRTSTDTQYFGPGTRLTVL.

This rearrangement joins TRBV6-6 to TRBJ2-1; 7 positions match TRBD1. The CDR3 has 16 residues. Germline loops: CDR1 MNHNY, CDR2 SVGAGI (reference sequence). J was trimmed by 0 bases and V by 5 bases; bases with no gene match: 7. Here the CDR3 reads CASSPRGPSSYNEQFF. DNA of the CDR3: TGTGCCAGCAGTCCAAGGGGGCCGAGCTCCTACAATGAGCAGTTCTTC.

The sample holds one count of this clone. This chain joins TRBV15 and TRBJ2-7; no clear D gene. The CDR3 totals 13 residues. V was pared by 4 bases and J by 1 base, with 8 bases between. Germline CDR1 reads LNHNV; CDR2 reads YYDKDF (reference sequence). CDR3 coding DNA: TGTGCCACCAGCACGGCTAGTTCCTACGAGCAGTACTTC. Its protein is CATSTASSYEQYF.

The genes are TRBV7-9 and TRBJ2-7; D gene ambiguous. The germline V gene has CDR1 SEHNR and CDR2 FQNEAQ (reference sequence). The CDR3 contains 13 residues. V dropped 4 bases and J dropped 0 bases, with 7 bases sitting between them. In nucleotides, the CDR3 is TGTGCCAGCAGCTACATTGACTCCTACGAGCAGTACTTC. Protein: CASSYIDSYEQYF.

The chain links TRBV5-8 to TRBJ2-3, with D maybe TRBD2 (6 bases). CDR3 size: 15 residues. Trimming stripped 6 bases from V and 4 bases from J, with 18 bases between. CDR1 and CDR2 from the germline V gene are SGHTS and YDEGEE. Here the CDR3 reads CASTLWGRSSDTQYF. The CDR3 nucleotides read TGTGCCAGCACCTTATGGGGGAGGAGCTCAGATACGCAGTATTTT.

The CDR3 region is CARARGKNEQYF. DNA for the CDR3: TGTGCCAGGGCGCGAGGGAAAAACGAGCAGTACTTC. The genes are TRBV2 and TRBJ2-7, with D possibly TRBD2 on 5 matching bases. Trimming removed 9 bases at V and 5 bases at J, with 14 bases between. This CDR3 spans 12 amino acids. Germline V gene data show CDR1 as SNHLY and CDR2 as FYNNEI.

V usage is TRBV4-2 and J usage is TRBJ2-7; D is unclear. Germline CDR1 LGHNA, CDR2 YNFKEQ. The CDR3 has 15 residues. Trimming removed 2 bases from V and 0 bases from J, with 11 bases in between. The CDR3 region is CASSQYAVYSYEQYF. The CDR3 DNA follows: TGTGCCAGCAGCCAATATGCGGTCTACTCCTACGAGCAGTACTTC.

This clone has only one observation. This rearrangement joins TRBV7-2 to TRBJ2-3; D uncertain. V lost 1 base, J lost 4 bases, and 21 bases lay in between. The germline CDR1 and CDR2 sequences are SGHTA and FQGNSA. This CDR3 comprises 18 residues. Written as DNA, the CDR3 is TGTGCCAGCAGCTTAGGAGTTTTGTGGCCACGGCCCGCAGATACGCAGTATTTT. This translates into CASSLGVLWPRPADTQYF.

The V and J genes are TRBV4-1 and TRBJ2-7, with 7 bases lining up with TRBD1. V lost 2 bases, J lost 5 bases, and 6 bases stayed unmatched. CDR1 is MGHRA, CDR2 YSYEKL, per germline. This CDR3 is 14 amino acids long. This CDR3 is CASSQITGVDEQYF. The CDR3 DNA follows: TGCGCCAGCAGCCAAATAACAGGGGTCGACGAGCAGTACTTC.

The V and J genes are TRBV7-9 and TRBJ2-2, with TRBD1 matching 9 bases. The CDR3 is 15 residues long. The ends lost 6 bases at V and 5 bases at J; junction bases unmatched: 7. Per the germline V gene, CDR1 is SEHNR and CDR2 is FQNEAQ (reference sequence). DNA for the CDR3: TGTGCCAGCAGGACTCCGGGACAGGGTACCGGGGAGCTGTTTTTT. Amino acid sequence: CASRTPGQGTGELFF.

The chain carries TRBV7-9 and TRBJ2-7, with TRBD2 identical over 7 bases. The germline V gene has CDR1 SEHNR and CDR2 FQNEAQ (reference sequence). CDR3 length: 16 residues. The V and J ends lost 4 bases and 2 bases, in that order; junction bases with no gene match: 11. This CDR3 reads CASSSMNAGDAYEQYF. In nucleotides, the CDR3 is TGTGCCAGCAGCTCTATGAACGCGGGAGACGCCTACGAGCAGTACTTC.

The V and J genes are TRBV5-5 and TRBJ1-2, with TRBD1 as a possible D gene (6 bases). The CDR3 consists of 11 residues. Trimming pared 4 bases from V and 13 bases from J, leaving 14 bases between. From germline, CDR1 is SGHKS and CDR2 YYEKEE (reference sequence). Here the CDR3 reads CASSQGGRSTF. The CDR3, as DNA: TGTGCCAGCAGCCAAGGGGGAAGGAGCACCTTC.

The genes are TRBV29-1 and TRBJ1-1, with D maybe TRBD1 (5 bases). CDR1 SQVTM and CDR2 ANQGSEA come from the germline V gene. CDR3 length: 14 amino acids. V was pared by 7 bases and J by 5 bases, with 20 bases between. CDR3 region: CSAKGTDVGTEAFF. The CDR3 bases are TGCAGCGCAAAGGGGACCGACGTCGGGACTGAAGCTTTCTTT.